This entry lists 25 T cell receptor beta chains sequenced from one sample in a study of response to subunit inactivated influenza vaccine. TCRdb re-called the RT-PCR reads with MiXCR, one entry per CDR3 protein. The sample gives 800,000 to 1,000,000 distinct CDR3 sequences, around 20% of which show up once; about 9.4% is in the top ten. The specimen was PBMCs from blood, collected roughly 5 days after vaccination. These receptors came from a man aged 45-60 years who received an inactivated influenza vaccine.

In regard to this clonotype: A much larger clone sits a single nucleotide away, making a read error possible. The chain carries TRBV28 and TRBJ1-4; D gene ambiguous. The germline V gene has CDR1 MDHEN and CDR2 SYDVKM. CDR3 length: 17 residues. This chain's CDR3 is CASSEFDRSSTNEKLYF. The CDR3 DNA sequence: TGTGCCAGCAGCGAATTCGACCGTTCCTCAACTAATGAAAAACTGTATTTT.

This clonotype turned up a few times. The chain couples TRBV18 to TRBJ2-1; TRBD2 aligns across 10 bases. The CDR3 extends over 16 amino acids. Germline CDR1 is KGHSH and CDR2 is LQKENI. V lost 2 bases to trimming and J lost 6 bases; unmatched junction nucleotides: 7. In DNA, the CDR3 is TGTGCCAGCTCACCATCCCTAGCGGGAGTCGGCAATGAGCAGTTCTTC. Residues: CASSPSLAGVGNEQFF.

The chain couples TRBV9 to TRBJ2-2; D is undetermined. CDR1 SGDLS and CDR2 YYNGEE come from the germline V gene. CDR3 length: 12 amino acids. With 4 bases removed from V and 5 bases from J, the gap between germline ends came to 6 bases. The CDR3 bases are TGTGCCAGCAGCCCGATGACCGGGGAGCTGTTTTTT. It is translated as CASSPMTGELFF.

The chain has TRBV4-3 and TRBJ2-7; D unresolved. The V and J ends lost 3 bases and 1 base respectively, with 7 bases between them. The CDR3 runs to 13 residues. CDR1 and CDR2 (germline): LGHNA, YSLEER. CDR3 in amino acids: CASSHQESYEQYF. The DNA for the CDR3 is TGCGCCAGCAGCCATCAGGAGTCCTACGAGCAGTACTTC.

This clonotype is a singleton in its sample. The gene calls are TRBV15 and TRBJ2-2; weak D call: TRBD2 (5 bases). Germline assignment: CDR1 LNHNV and CDR2 YYDKDF (reference sequence). The CDR3 is 12 residues long. V lost 6 bases to trimming and J lost 9 bases, with 11 bases between them. The CDR3 protein is CATSLRARELFF. The CDR3 DNA reads as TGTGCCACCAGTTTGAGGGCCCGGGAGCTGTTTTTT.

The chain links TRBV7-2 to TRBJ2-1; no reliable D call. CDR3 size: 16 residues. V lost 1 base, J lost 4 bases, and 14 bases lay in between. Germline lookup yields CDR1 SGHTA and CDR2 FQGNSA. The CDR3, as DNA: TGTGCCAGCAGCTTAGTGTCCCTCGGTGGGTACAATGAGCAGTTCTTC. Protein sequence: CASSLVSLGGYNEQFF.

The table lists this clonotype with many counts. The chain joins TRBV4-1 to TRBJ1-5; tentative D call: TRBD1 (6 bases). Trimming pared 4 bases from V and 0 bases from J, leaving 10 bases between. Germline CDR1 and CDR2: MGHRA and YSYEKL. The CDR3 has 15 amino acids. The CDR3 DNA sequence: TGCGCCAGCAGCCTGGACAGCTATAGCAATCAGCCCCAGCATTTT. Its protein is CASSLDSYSNQPQHF.

The chain employs TRBV29-1 and TRBJ2-5; D unresolved. V was shortened by 2 bases and J by 0 bases, with 16 bases between the two germline ends. This CDR3 is built from 16 residues. Per germline, CDR1 SQVTM and CDR2 ANQGSEA. DNA for the CDR3: TGCAGCGTTGAACGTTACTCCATGCCGTACCAAGAGACCCAGTACTTC. It specifies CSVERYSMPYQETQYF.

This clonotype was counted at least ten times. This chain links TRBV5-1 with TRBJ2-3; 9 nucleotides align to TRBD2. This CDR3 is built from 16 residues. Germline CDR1 and CDR2: SGHRS and YFSETQ. Germline trimming cut 1 base from V and 4 bases from J; bases unmatched to any gene: 7. The CDR3 loop reads CASSLLKLAGPDTQYF. The CDR3 DNA follows: TGCGCCAGCAGCTTGCTTAAACTAGCGGGCCCAGATACGCAGTATTTT.

The J gene is TRBJ2-3, the V gene TRBV18; D not resolved. The CDR3 has 13 residues. The germline V and J ends were trimmed by 3 bases and 3 bases, with 7 bases remaining between them. CDR1 and CDR2 from the germline V gene are KGHSH and LQKENI. The CDR3 is CASSPIYTDTQYF. DNA for the CDR3: TGTGCCAGCTCACCGATCTATACAGATACGCAGTATTTT.

This clonotype was observed a handful of times. This chain joins TRBV2 and TRBJ1-1; D call uncertain. In germline, CDR1 is SNHLY, CDR2 FYNNEI. Trimming shortened V by 2 bases and J by 6 bases, and 13 bases separated the two germline ends. The CDR3 is 14 residues long. The CDR3 region has the DNA TGTGCCAGCAGTGAATTAGGGAGTCGTTCTGAAGCTTTCTTT. Amino acids: CASSELGSRSEAFF.

The gene calls are TRBV7-9 and TRBJ2-3, with a weak D call TRBD2 (6 bases). The CDR3 runs to 17 residues. Germline CDR1 is SEHNR and CDR2 is FQNEAQ (reference sequence). V was shortened by 1 base and J by 1 base, with 15 bases between the two germline ends. In DNA form, the CDR3 reads TGTGCCAGCAGCTTAGGATTGTTGCGGGGAGGCACAGATACGCAGTATTTT. Protein sequence: CASSLGLLRGGTDTQYF.

This clonotype has only a few counts. The V gene is TRBV4-1, the J gene TRBJ1-1; 9 nucleotides match TRBD1. This CDR3 region has 14 residues. V was clipped by 5 bases and J by 5 bases; unmatched bases: 6. From germline, CDR1 is MGHRA and CDR2 YSYEKL. CDR3 protein: CASSFRQGGTEAFF. The CDR3 bases are TGCGCCAGCAGCTTCCGACAGGGGGGTACTGAAGCTTTCTTT.

The chain recombines TRBV7-9 with TRBJ1-5, with D hard to call. The CDR3 runs 12 residues. Trimming shortened V by 1 base and J by 9 bases, and 7 bases separated the two germline ends. Germline values: CDR1 SEHNR, CDR2 FQNEAQ (reference sequence). The CDR3 reads CASSLGPGPQHF. The DNA for the CDR3 is TGTGCCAGCAGCTTAGGCCCTGGGCCCCAGCATTTT.

This clonotype was counted ten times or more. This chain links TRBV7-2 with TRBJ1-6; 7 bases agree with TRBD1. Germline CDR1 is SGHTA and CDR2 is FQGNSA. This CDR3 spans 17 amino acids. After removal of 3 bases from V and 7 bases from J, the junction contained 12 bases not matched to a gene. The CDR3 here is CASSFLVGTALNSPLHF. The DNA of the CDR3 is TGTGCCAGCAGCTTCTTAGTAGGGACAGCGCTAAATTCACCCCTCCACTTT.

The chain recombines TRBV29-1 with TRBJ2-1; perhaps TRBD2 as D (5 bases). The V and J ends lost 6 bases and 8 bases respectively, with 17 bases between them. This CDR3 has 13 residues. Germline lookup yields CDR1 SQVTM and CDR2 ANQGSEA. This chain's CDR3 is CSVRGRLGHEQFF. The CDR3 region has the DNA TGCAGCGTGAGAGGGCGGTTGGGCCATGAGCAGTTCTTC.

The chain carries TRBV7-8 and TRBJ2-4; 10 bases line up with TRBD1. Germline CDR1 is SGHVS and CDR2 is FQNEAQ. CDR3 length: 17 amino acids. V lost 0 bases and J lost 1; bases outside the gene matches: 3. The CDR3 region is CASSLAGTGVAKNIQYF. The CDR3 DNA reads as TGTGCCAGCAGCTTAGCCGGGACAGGGGTGGCCAAAAACATTCAGTACTTC.

This chain links TRBV4-3 with TRBJ1-4; 8 positions match TRBD1. The CDR3 contains 18 residues. Trimming at V came to 3 bases and at J to 4 bases, leaving 13 bases not matched to a gene. In germline, CDR1 is LGHNA, CDR2 YSLEER. DNA for the CDR3: TGCGCCAGCAGCCATCCTTCCCCACCGGGACAGGATAATGAAAAACTGTTTTTT. Translating it yields CASSHPSPPGQDNEKLFF.

CDR3 in amino acids: CASSGALAKNIQYF. The CDR3 nucleotides are TGTGCCAGCAGCGGCGCGTTAGCCAAAAACATTCAGTACTTC. The chain couples TRBV7-2 to TRBJ2-4, with D hard to call. The V gene's germline CDR1 is SGHTA and CDR2 FQGNSA. V was shortened by 5 bases and J by 0 bases, with 8 bases between the two germline ends. The CDR3 has 14 amino acids.

The gene calls are TRBV20-1 and TRBJ2-1; perhaps TRBD1 as D (6 bases). The germline V gene has CDR1 DFQATT and CDR2 SNEGSKA (reference sequence). V lost 2 bases and J lost 8, with 22 bases in between. This CDR3 has 16 amino acids. In nucleotides, the CDR3 is TGCAGTGCTAGACCCCACCCCCGGACAGTCCTGGATGAGCAGTTCTTC. Its protein is CSARPHPRTVLDEQFF.

This clonotype was seen more than once but under ten times. The chain carries TRBV20-1 and TRBJ2-3, with D possibly being TRBD2 (5 bases). Germline loops: CDR1 DFQATT, CDR2 SNEGSKA (reference sequence). The CDR3 sequence is 16 residues long. The ends were cut back, 3 bases at V and 4 bases at J, with 20 bases in the middle. The CDR3 coding sequence is TGCAGTGCTAGGCCGGGGAATCTACGGAGGTCAGATACGCAGTATTTT. It encodes CSARPGNLRRSDTQYF.

This clonotype has a handful of counts. A read error is possible here, since a much larger clone lies one base away. V usage is TRBV5-5 and J usage is TRBJ2-1; no reliable D call. Trimming pared 1 base from V and 2 bases from J, leaving 4 bases between. There are 13 residues in the CDR3. Looked up from germline, CDR1 is SGHKS and CDR2 is YYEKEE (reference sequence). The CDR3 region is CASSLYTYNEQFF. The CDR3 region has the DNA TGTGCCAGCAGCTTGTACACCTACAATGAGCAGTTCTTC.

This clonotype was counted at least ten times. This sequence joins TRBV7-8 and TRBJ2-5; D may match TRBD1 or TRBD2 (6 bases each). The V end lost 1 base, the J end lost 1 base, and 10 bases lay between the germline ends. This CDR3 is 15 amino acids long. Germline CDR1 reads SGHVS; CDR2 reads FQNEAQ. The CDR3 DNA reads as TGTGCCAGCAGCTTAGTTGGGGGGCCCCAAGAGACCCAGTACTTC. This gives the protein CASSLVGGPQETQYF.

This chain links TRBV28 with TRBJ1-1; no reliable D call. V was pared by 5 bases and J by 7 bases, with 8 bases between. Germline CDR1 is MDHEN and CDR2 is SYDVKM. There are 11 residues in the CDR3. In nucleotides, the CDR3 is TGTGCCAGCAGTGATCAGTTTGAAGCTTTCTTT. It is translated as CASSDQFEAFF. The full variable domain, rest sourced from reference TRBV28 and TRBJ1-1, is DVKVTQSSRYLVKRTGEKVFLECVQDMDHENMFWYRQDPGLGLRLIYFSYDVKMKEKGDIPEGYSVSREKKERFSLILESASTNQTSMYLCASSDQFEAFFGQGTRLTVV.

This chain connects TRBV28 to TRBJ2-3; D is unresolved. The germline CDR1 and CDR2 sequences are MDHEN and SYDVKM. The CDR3 loop spans 18 amino acids. The V and J ends lost 6 bases and 3 bases respectively, with 25 bases between them. CDR3 residues: CASSPARMRRSSTDTQYF. The DNA for the CDR3 is TGTGCCAGCAGCCCGGCACGGATGAGGCGATCCTCTACAGATACGCAGTATTTT.